This T cell receptor beta chain was sequenced in a study of regulatory T cells in long-lasting Graves disease. Study-wide results and limits: TCR diversity was lower in persistent than newly diagnosed Graves' disease.

Sequencing libraries for TCR beta were prepared with iRepertoire HTBI primers and Arm-PCR of CDR3 regions. Per the study methods: Samples revealed 62 TRBV and roughly 15 TRBJ segments. TCRdb re-called the multiplex PCR reads with MiXCR, one entry per CDR3 protein. What appears here as the V and J calls and clone size reflects TCRdb's work, not the paper's. The sample has 680,000 or so distinct CDR3 sequences, roughly 15% seen once. Noted time point: newly diagnosed GD, antithyroid drugs for less than 3 months. PBMC RNA was the source of the TCR library. CDR1 and CDR2 (germline): MDHEN, SYDVKM. The V gene end was trimmed by 6 bases and the J gene end by 4 bases; junction bases not matched to a gene: 8. The CDR3 is 16 residues long. This clonotype has a count of ten or more. Its antigen is unidentified. These sequences were also reported in another study, on T cells in Graves' hyperthyroidism and ophthalmopathy. In that study: Diagnoses were made from clinical symptoms, serum measures (thyroxine and TRAb), thyroid ultrasound and orbital computed tomography. Carried out on the TCR CDR3, a first-round RT-PCR used the HTBI primer set.

Sample: peripheral blood mononuclear cells (PBMCs), taken at new diagnosis, from a patient treated with antithyroid drugs. The chain links TRBV28 to TRBJ2-1; 11 positions match TRBD2. The TCR sequence derives from a woman aged 25 to 39 with Graves disease. The CDR3 loop is CASSQLAGGLYNEQFF. The CDR3 DNA reads TGTGCCAGCAGCCAGTTAGCGGGAGGGCTTTACAATGAGCAGTTCTTC.